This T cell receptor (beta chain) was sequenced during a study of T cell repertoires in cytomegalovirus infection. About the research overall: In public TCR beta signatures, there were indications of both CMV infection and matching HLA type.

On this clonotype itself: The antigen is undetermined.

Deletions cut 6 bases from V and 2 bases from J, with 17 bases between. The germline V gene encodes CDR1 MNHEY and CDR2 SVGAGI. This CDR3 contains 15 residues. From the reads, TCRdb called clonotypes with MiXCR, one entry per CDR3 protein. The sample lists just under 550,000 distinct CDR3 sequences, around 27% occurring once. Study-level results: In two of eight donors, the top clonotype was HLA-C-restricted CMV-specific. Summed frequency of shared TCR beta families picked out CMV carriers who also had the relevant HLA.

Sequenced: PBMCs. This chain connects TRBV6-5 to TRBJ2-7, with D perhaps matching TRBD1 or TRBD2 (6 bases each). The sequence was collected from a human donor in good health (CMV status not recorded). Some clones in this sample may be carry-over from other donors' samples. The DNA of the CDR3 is TGTGCCAGCAGACCGGGGGCGGGCGGAACCTACGAGCAGTACTTC. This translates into CASRPGAGGTYEQYF.